The present TCR beta chain was sequenced within a study of blood T cells in healthy people across ages. Notes on the study in general: Long-lived donors exceeded aged donors in naive CD4+ cells and diversity.

Sample-barcoded 5' priming and a J-beta primer mix drove a second PCR of roughly 7 to 11 cycles. TCRdb independently ran MiXCR on the 5' RACE reads; one entry per CDR3 protein. Of about 810,000 distinct CDR3 sequences in the sample, around 36% are singletons; the top ten hold 13%. There are 16 residues in the CDR3. Germline values: CDR1 MGHDK, CDR2 SYGVNS. V lost 3 bases to trimming and J lost 15 bases, with 27 bases between them. Remarks on this clonotype: Its antigen is still unknown.

The sequencing input was blood. This sequence joins TRBV25-1 and TRBJ2-4, with D uncertain. This TCR derives from a man between 18 and 29 years old in good health. The CDR3 protein is CASSEIGRRPLTLRYF. CDR3 DNA: TGTGCCAGCAGTGAGATTGGCAGGAGACCTCTTACCCTGCGGTACTTC.